This TCR beta chain was captured by sequencing in a study of T cells expressing NK-cell markers. Study in general: Seven sequenced donors out of eight were HCMV-seropositive, one seronegative. Study observations and caveats: One observes that, in a handful of donors, these clonotypes were also the leading ones within the CD3+CD56-NKG2C+ fraction. The study left the HCMV specificity of expanded NKG2C+ T cell clones unresolved.

Germline CDR1 DFQATT, CDR2 SNEGSKA (reference sequence). The CDR3 runs 14 residues. TCR beta cDNA was generated via 5'RACE template switching incorporating UMIs. TCRdb re-called the 5' RACE reads; every CDR3 protein appears as one record, without DNA. This repertoire includes about half a million distinct CDR3 sequences. As for this clonotype: Its antigen is not known.

This receptor was identified in a woman in her 50s in good health. The chain combines TRBV20-1 with TRBJ1-5; TCRdb lists TRBD1, though no DNA is available to test this call. The sample comprised blood T cells: a sorted CD56 or NKG2C T cell subset, CD4+ or CD8+ T cells, or bulk PBMC T cells (not recorded which). The CDR3 reads CSARVGQINQPQHF.